This T cell receptor beta chain stems from a study of blood T cell repertoires in COVID-19. Overall study: Acute and convalescent COVID-19 specimens originated in the United States, Italy and Spain. Sample material is recorded as cDNA or gDNA derived from T cells, B-cell-depleted T cells, or PBMCs.

In the original analysis: Amplification of reference gene primers was used by the study to estimate nucleated cell counts. Assay used: immunoSEQ multiplex PCR; TCRdb lists only in-frame clones, some missing. D and trimming come from the DNA, and the V and J calls and clone size come from that table. The sample comprises about 220,000 clones, about 85% of which are singletons, and 2.9% rests with the top ten. This CDR3 contains 13 residues. The germline CDR1 and CDR2 sequences are SGHKS and YYEKEE (reference sequence). V shed 6 bases, J shed 6 bases, and the junction held 5 bases outside the gene matches.

Material: peripheral blood. This TCR came from a man aged 45-65 years who had recovered from COVID-19. This chain joins TRBV5-5 and TRBJ1-5, with TRBD1 identical over 8 bases. CDR3: CASNPGGGQPQHF. CDR3 bases: TGTGCCAGCAATCCAGGGGGCGGTCAGCCCCAGCATTTT.